This entry lists 11 T cell receptor beta chains sequenced from one sample in a study of blood T cell repertoires in COVID-19. Only in-frame clones appear in the TCRdb table, and some are missing; sequencing was by immunoSEQ multiplex PCR. The table has 95,000 to 100,000 clones, roughly 85% seen once. Sequencing input: peripheral blood. Source of these receptors: a woman in her sixties or seventies with active or convalescent COVID-19.

The CDR3 loop reads CASSTQGSGGQPQHF. CDR3 DNA sequence: TGTGCCAGTAGTACACAGGGGTCCGGTGGTCAGCCCCAGCATTTT. This chain links TRBV19 with TRBJ1-5; 7 positions agree with TRBD1. Germline-derived CDR1 and CDR2 are LNHDA and SQIVND (reference sequence). The junction had 9 bases not matched to a gene; V was cut back by 4 bases and J by 6 bases. This CDR3 contains 15 residues. Full variable domain (rest looked up from reference TRBV19 and TRBJ1-5): DGGITQSPKYLFRKEGQNVTLSCEQNLNHDAMYWYRQDPGQGLRLIYYSQIVNDFQKGDIAEGYSVSREKKESFPLTVTSAQKNPTAFYLCASSTQGSGGQPQHFGDGTRLSIL.

The V call is TRBV5-1, the J call TRBJ2-1; D perhaps matches TRBD2 (5 bases). Trimming removed 1 base from V and 6 bases from J, with 17 bases in between. The CDR3 loop spans 16 amino acids. Per the germline V gene, CDR1 is SGHRS and CDR2 is YFSETQ. CDR3 sequence: CASSLFVGIGGNEQFF. CDR3 sequence (DNA): TGCGCCAGCAGCTTGTTTGTCGGGATAGGCGGCAATGAGCAGTTCTTC.

This clone was seen a few times. The sample carries other DNA sequences with the same CDR3. V usage is TRBV7-9 and J usage is TRBJ1-2; 7 bases are a match to TRBD1. The CDR3 runs to 14 residues. Germline trimming cut 1 base from V and 3 bases from J; bases unmatched to any gene: 2. The germline V gene has CDR1 SEHNR and CDR2 FQNEAQ (reference sequence). In DNA, the CDR3 is TGTGCCAGCAGCTTAGGCAGGGGGGACTATGGCTACACCTTC. This encodes CASSLGRGDYGYTF.

CDR3 DNA sequence: TGCAGCGTCAGACGGGGGGACACTGAAGCTTTCTTT. Its protein is CSVRRGDTEAFF. The rearrangement joins TRBV29-1 to TRBJ1-1, with a tentative D call TRBD1 (5 bases). The V gene's germline CDR1 is SQVTM and CDR2 ANQGSEA. V shed 6 bases and J shed 3 bases, with 11 bases lying between them. The CDR3 contains 12 residues.

CDR3 coding DNA: TGTGCCAGCAGCTTAGGTACTAGCGGGGGAAGCACAGATACGCAGTATTTT. Amino acid sequence: CASSLGTSGGSTDTQYF. The chain links TRBV7-9 to TRBJ2-3; 11 nucleotides match TRBD2. Germline CDR1 reads SEHNR; CDR2 reads FQNEAQ (reference sequence). V trimming: 1 base; J trimming: 0 bases; junction bases outside the gene matches: 3. This CDR3 has 17 amino acids.

The J gene is TRBJ2-1, the V gene TRBV4-2; D may be TRBD2 (6 bases). CDR1 and CDR2 (germline): LGHNA, YNFKEQ. Trimming removed 0 bases at V and 0 bases at J, with 6 bases between. The CDR3 sequence is 15 residues long. The CDR3 region is CASSQDGGSYNEQFF. CDR3 DNA: TGTGCCAGCAGCCAAGACGGGGGCTCCTACAATGAGCAGTTCTTC.

This clone was picked up a small number of times. This sequence joins TRBV5-1 and TRBJ1-6; the D is unclear. The germline CDR1 and CDR2 sequences are SGHRS and YFSETQ. The germline V and J ends were trimmed by 4 bases and 7 bases, with 12 bases remaining between them. The CDR3 is 14 amino acids. As DNA, the CDR3 is TGCGCCAGCAGCATAGACGGAGGAAATTCACCCCTCCACTTT. It codes for CASSIDGGNSPLHF. Filled out from reference TRBV5-1 and TRBJ1-6, the complete variable domain reads KAGVTQTPRYLIKTRGQQVTLSCSPISGHRSVSWYQQTPGQGLQFLFEYFSETQRNKGNFPGRFSGRQFSNSRSEMNVSTLELGDSALYLCASSIDGGNSPLHFGNGTRLTVT.

The chain joins TRBV4-1 to TRBJ2-2, with 11 bases matching TRBD1. V was clipped by 6 bases and J by 7 bases; unmatched bases: 7. Germline V gene lookup returns CDR1 MGHRA and CDR2 YSYEKL. This CDR3 is built from 15 residues. The CDR3 region has the DNA TGCGCCAGCAGACCCCCGGGACAGGGGGACGGGGAGCTGTTTTTT. Translating gives CASRPPGQGDGELFF.

The chain couples TRBV6-5 to TRBJ2-7; D is possibly TRBD1 (6 bases). Germline assignment: CDR1 MNHEY and CDR2 SVGAGI. The CDR3 sequence is 14 residues long. V was pared by 7 bases and J by 5 bases, with 18 bases between. The chain's CDR3 is CASTTPGERNEQYF. As DNA, the CDR3 is TGTGCCAGCACCACCCCAGGGGAACGGAACGAGCAGTACTTC.

The CDR3: CASRLGAGGELFF. CDR3 sequence (DNA): TGTGCCAGCAGGCTAGGGGCCGGCGGGGAGCTGTTTTTT. The chain employs TRBV3-1 (or the pseudogene TRBV3-2) and TRBJ2-2; possible D gene TRBD1, 5 bases. In germline, CDR1 is LGHDT, CDR2 YNNKEL (reference sequence). The CDR3 has 13 residues. Trimming removed 6 bases from V and 7 bases from J, with 12 bases in between.

V and J are TRBV5-1 and TRBJ2-3; 9 bases agree with TRBD2. CDR3 size: 14 residues. CDR1 and CDR2 (germline): SGHRS, YFSETQ. The ends lost 7 bases at V and 3 bases at J; junction bases unmatched: 6. CDR3: CASGRRGGTDTQYF. CDR3 nucleotides: TGCGCCAGCGGTCGGCGGGGGGGTACAGATACGCAGTATTTT.